These 15 T cell receptor beta chains were all obtained from the same sample, sequenced in a study of high-grade serous ovarian cancer treatment subgroups. The tumor samples were collected prior to definitive surgery or chemotherapy. Here immunoSEQ multiplex PCR was the method, and the copy in TCRdb shows in-frame clones only, minus some. This sample yields about 1,800 clones, of which around 74% are seen a single time; roughly 42% belongs to the top ten. The sample comprised tumor tissue. Source of these receptors: a human donor with high-grade serous ovarian cancer.

The table lists this clone with a few counts. This chain joins TRBV4-1 and TRBJ1-1; D remains unclear. V lost 1 base and J 10 bases, leaving 16 bases between the germline ends. The CDR3 is 14 residues long. Germline CDR1 MGHRA, CDR2 YSYEKL. CDR3 region: CASSQGSTINGAFF. The CDR3 nucleotides read TGCGCCAGCAGCCAAGGCAGTACTATAAACGGAGCTTTCTTT.

On this clone itself: The sample has other DNA sequences that encode this CDR3 too. The rearrangement links TRBV15 to TRBJ2-5; D is ambiguous. Germline values: CDR1 LNHNV, CDR2 YYDKDF (reference sequence). This CDR3 comprises 14 residues. V lost 1 base and J 2 bases, leaving 8 bases between the germline ends. CDR3 in amino acids: CATSRVSEQETQYF. As DNA, the CDR3 is TGTGCCACCAGCAGAGTATCCGAACAAGAGACCCAGTACTTC.

The chain uses TRBV2 and TRBJ2-7; no reliable D call. The ends were cut back, 5 bases at V and 5 bases at J, with 22 bases in the middle. The CDR3 extends over 16 amino acids. CDR1 SNHLY and CDR2 FYNNEI come from the germline V gene. The CDR3 spells CASSSPGLILNNEQYF. In DNA, the CDR3 is TGTGCCAGCAGTAGCCCTGGCCTAATCCTCAATAACGAGCAGTACTTC.

The J gene is TRBJ2-1, the V gene TRBV4-2; a possible D gene is TRBD1 (5 bases). The V and J ends lost 0 bases and 4 bases respectively, with 7 bases between them. This CDR3 comprises 14 residues. The germline CDR1 and CDR2 sequences are LGHNA and YNFKEQ. CDR3 sequence: CASSQEGLYNEQFF. The CDR3 nucleotides are TGTGCCAGCAGCCAAGAGGGGCTGTACAATGAGCAGTTCTTC.

The rearrangement joins TRBV4-2 to TRBJ2-7, with unresolved D. The CDR3 loop spans 11 amino acids. From germline, CDR1 is LGHNA and CDR2 YNFKEQ. Trimming took off 5 bases at V and 1 base at J, with 3 bases between the two ends. CDR3 sequence: CASSSSYEQYF. The DNA of the CDR3 is TGTGCCAGCAGCTCATCCTACGAGCAGTACTTC.

This clone was picked up a small number of times. The genes are TRBV7-8 and TRBJ2-1, with 8 nucleotides matching TRBD2. The CDR3 sequence is 17 residues long. V gave up 5 bases and J gave up 3 bases; unmatched junction bases: 12. Germline V gene lookup returns CDR1 SGHVS and CDR2 FQNEAQ. CDR3 DNA: TGTGCCAGCAGCCCGAGCCCACTAGCGGACCTCTACAATGAGCAGTTCTTC. Protein product: CASSPSPLADLYNEQFF.

The gene calls are TRBV5-4 and TRBJ2-7, with 8 bases that match TRBD2. The CDR3 sequence is 14 residues long. The J segment lost 3 bases and the V segment lost 3 bases, leaving 5 bases of the junction unmatched. Germline-derived CDR1 and CDR2 are SGHNT and YYREEE (reference sequence). The CDR3 sequence: CASSSPRGGYEQYF. CDR3 sequence (DNA): TGTGCCAGCAGCTCGCCACGGGGGGGCTACGAGCAGTACTTC.

Remarks on this clone: A far larger clone differs by one base, so this is likely a read error. J is TRBJ1-2 and V is TRBV5-4; D is unresolved. The V and J ends lost 5 bases and 4 bases respectively, with 15 bases between them. Germline loops: CDR1 SGHNT, CDR2 YYREEE (reference sequence). This CDR3 contains 14 residues. The CDR3 reads CASRPAQRSYGYTF. CDR3 DNA: TGTGCCAGCAGACCCGCCCAGAGGAGCTATGGCTACACCTTC.

The chain is built from TRBV7-8 and TRBJ2-1; TRBD2 matches at 16 bases. Germline V CDR1 and CDR2: SGHVS, FQNEAQ. With V trimmed by 5 bases and J by 7 bases, 11 bases remained unmatched. This CDR3 comprises 18 residues. The DNA of the CDR3 is TGTGCCAGCAGCCTTAACTCCGGGACTAGCGGGAGGGGGAATGAGCAGTTCTTC. Encoded protein: CASSLNSGTSGRGNEQFF.

J is TRBJ2-2 and V is TRBV30, with 9 bases identical to TRBD1. The CDR3 has 15 amino acids. The germline gives CDR1 GTSNPN, CDR2 SVGIG (reference sequence). V lost 3 bases and J lost 0; bases outside the gene matches: 2. CDR3 coding DNA: TGTGCCTGGAGCCGGGACAGGGCGAACACCGGGGAGCTGTTTTTT. Translating it yields CAWSRDRANTGELFF.

The CDR3 nucleotides are TGTGCCATCAGGACAGGGGGCGGCACAGATACGCAGTATTTT. Its translation: CAIRTGGGTDTQYF. The chain employs TRBV10-3 and TRBJ2-3; TRBD1 agrees at 10 bases. This CDR3 spans 14 amino acids. V was pared by 6 bases and J by 1 base, with 1 base of the junction left unmatched. Per germline, CDR1 ENHRY and CDR2 SYGVKD.

This clone was picked up a small number of times. The chain uses TRBV5-6 and TRBJ2-5; a weak D match, TRBD1 (5 bases). The V end was cut by 1 base, the J end by 4 bases, with 11 bases between. CDR3 size: 14 residues. Looked up from germline, CDR1 is SGHDT and CDR2 is YYEEEE. CDR3 loop: CASSLSSGIETQYF. CDR3 sequence (DNA): TGTGCCAGCAGCTTGTCCTCAGGGATAGAGACCCAGTACTTC.

The V call is TRBV6-1, the J call TRBJ1-3; possible D gene TRBD1, 6 bases. Germline values: CDR1 MNHNS, CDR2 SASEGT. V gave up 7 bases and J gave up 4 bases, with 14 bases separating them. The CDR3 is 14 residues long. CDR3 residues: CASMYRVYGNTIYF. CDR3 coding DNA: TGTGCCAGCATGTACAGGGTCTACGGAAACACCATATATTTT.

This chain links TRBV5-1 with TRBJ2-5, with TRBD1 matching over 7 bases. The CDR3 sequence is 13 residues long. V was clipped by 4 bases and J by 2 bases; unmatched bases: 2. Germline loops: CDR1 SGHRS, CDR2 YFSETQ. CDR3 in DNA: TGCGCCAGCAGCAGGACAGGTCAAGAGACCCAGTACTTC. Translating gives CASSRTGQETQYF.

The chain uses TRBV11-2 and TRBJ2-2; no reliable D call. V lost 5 bases, J lost 4 bases, and 23 bases lay in between. The CDR3 contains 18 residues. CDR1 and CDR2 from the germline V gene are SGHAT and FQNNGV. CDR3 nucleotides: TGTGCCAGCAGCCCAAGACGGTCTATAACCGCGAGCACCGGGGAGCTGTTTTTT. It codes for CASSPRRSITASTGELFF.